This T cell receptor (beta chain) was found in a study of patients and donors after allogeneic stem cell transplantation. From the RT-PCR reads, TCRdb called clonotypes with MiXCR, one entry per CDR3 protein. The sample yields about 87,000 distinct CDR3 sequences, around 5% seen once. This clonotype was detected many times. This may come from a read error, since a much larger clone is one base off. Trimming took 3 bases from V and 10 from J; bases not matched to a gene: 13. CDR1 is SGDLS and CDR2 is YYNGEE in the germline V gene. This CDR3 contains 15 residues. The receptor was derived from a human donor who was either an allogeneic HSCT recipient or a stem cell or donor lymphocyte infusion donor (not recorded which). It is not recorded whose cells these are; they may come from a transplant donor. The chain combines TRBV9 with TRBJ2-3; 8 bases map to TRBD1. The sample taken for sequencing was blood, either unsorted or a sorted T cell fraction (not recorded which). CDR3 loop: CASSAETGARNAQYF. Written as DNA, the CDR3 is TGTGCCAGCAGCGCAGAGACAGGGGCCCGGAATGCGCAGTATTTT.